This entry lists 4 T cell receptor beta chains sequenced from one sample in a study of blood T cells in healthy people across ages. Primed by a sample-barcoded 5' primer and a J-beta primer mix, a second PCR proceeded for about 6 to 12 cycles. TCRdb re-derived calls from the 5' RACE reads in MiXCR, one entry per CDR3 protein. The sample yields more than 800,000 distinct CDR3 sequences, less than 50% seen once. Sequencing used blood. The source is an older woman in good health.

This clonotype turned up a few times. The chain employs TRBV12-3 or TRBV12-4 and TRBJ2-1; TRBD2 aligns across 9 bases. CDR3 length: 15 residues. J lost 9 bases, V lost 6 bases, and 12 bases had no gene match. The CDR3 loop is CASRLGLASSTEQFF. The CDR3, as DNA: TGTGCCAGCAGGCTGGGACTAGCTTCGTCCACTGAGCAGTTCTTC.

The chain recombines TRBV18 with TRBJ1-1; D is uncertain. CDR1 and CDR2 from the germline V gene are KGHSH and LQKENI. Deletions cut 4 bases from V and 1 base from J, with 10 bases between. The CDR3 extends over 14 amino acids. The CDR3 DNA follows: TGTGCCAGCTCACGCTCGGGAGAGAACACTGAAGCTTTCTTT. Encoded protein: CASSRSGENTEAFF.

V gene TRBV6-5 combines with J gene TRBJ1-1; D remains ambiguous. Germline CDR1 is MNHEY and CDR2 is SVGAGI. Trimming shortened V by 6 bases and J by 7 bases, and 18 bases separated the two germline ends. The CDR3 has 14 residues. Here the CDR3 DNA reads TGTGCCAGCAGCCCGGCGCCTGGGGTTCGTGAAGCTTTCTTT. Protein product: CASSPAPGVREAFF.

A few counts support this clonotype. The chain is built from TRBV6-5 and TRBJ2-5; D possibly corresponds to TRBD2 (6 bases). The CDR3 extends over 12 amino acids. The V and J ends lost 5 bases and 7 bases respectively, with 11 bases between them. Germline CDR1 MNHEY, CDR2 SVGAGI. The CDR3 DNA reads as TGTGCCAGCAGTACGATGGGGGGGACCCAGTACTTC. Amino acid sequence: CASSTMGGTQYF.